The clone carrying this T cell receptor beta chain was detected a few times. What it binds is unknown. Within the sample, other DNA sequences also encode this same CDR3. This sample is part of a study of beta chain features in type 1 diabetes. Staining for CD45RO/CCR7/CD25/CD127/CD95/CD27 allowed sorting of CD4+ naive, central memory, regulatory and stem cell-like memory cells. Investigators reverse transcribed all isolated RNA, so they sequenced expressed TCRB transcripts. Using immunoSEQ multiplex PCR, the repertoire was profiled, and TCRdb retains in-frame clones only, with some absent. The data show over 600,000 clones, 9.5% to 15% seen once. Broader study findings: Type 1 diabetes patients had TCRB CDR3s that were shorter (moderately but significantly so) in all four CD4+ subsets. Whether TCRB rearrangement is influenced by HLA type went unresolved here. The study notes PCR might favor shorter templates equally in patients and controls.

V lost 2 bases to trimming and J lost 1 base, with 3 bases between them. The CDR3 covers 13 residues. In germline, CDR1 is SGHRS, CDR2 YFSETQ. Sequenced material: naive CD4+ T cells from blood. This chain connects TRBV5-1 to TRBJ2-2; D not certain. The TCR comes from a man younger than 40 with type 1 diabetes. The CDR3, as DNA: TGCGCCAGCAGCTTTGGGAACACCGGGGAGCTGTTTTTT. Translating gives CASSFGNTGELFF.